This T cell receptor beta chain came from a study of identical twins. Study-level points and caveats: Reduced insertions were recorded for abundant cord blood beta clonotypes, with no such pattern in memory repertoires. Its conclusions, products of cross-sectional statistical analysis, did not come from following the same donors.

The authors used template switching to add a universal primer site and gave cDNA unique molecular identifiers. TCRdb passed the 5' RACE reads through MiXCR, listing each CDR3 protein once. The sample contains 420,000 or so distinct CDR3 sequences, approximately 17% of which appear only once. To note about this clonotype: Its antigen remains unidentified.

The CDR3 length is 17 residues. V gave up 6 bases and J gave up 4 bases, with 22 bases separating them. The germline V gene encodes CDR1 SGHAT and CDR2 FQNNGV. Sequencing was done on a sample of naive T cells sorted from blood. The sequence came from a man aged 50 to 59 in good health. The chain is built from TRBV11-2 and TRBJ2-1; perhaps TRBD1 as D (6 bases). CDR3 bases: TGTGCCAGCAGTTCCCGGCAGGGGCCCATCCTATACAATGAGCAGTTCTTC. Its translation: CASSSRQGPILYNEQFF.